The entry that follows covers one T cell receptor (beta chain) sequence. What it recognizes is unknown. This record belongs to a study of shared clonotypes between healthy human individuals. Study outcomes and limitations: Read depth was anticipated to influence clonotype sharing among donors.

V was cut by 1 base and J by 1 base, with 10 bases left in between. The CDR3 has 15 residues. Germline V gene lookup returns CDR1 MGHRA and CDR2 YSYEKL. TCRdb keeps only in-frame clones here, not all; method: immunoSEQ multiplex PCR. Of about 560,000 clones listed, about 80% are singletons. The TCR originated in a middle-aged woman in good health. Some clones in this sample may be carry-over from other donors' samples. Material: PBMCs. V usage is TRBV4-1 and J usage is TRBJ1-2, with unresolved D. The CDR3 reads CASSQGKALNYGYTF. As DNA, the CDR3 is TGCGCCAGCAGCCAAGGGAAGGCCCTTAACTATGGCTACACCTTC.